The clone carrying this TCR beta chain has at least ten counts. These data belong to a study of CD8+CD57+ T cells in acquired aplastic anemia. The germline gives CDR1 MNHEY, CDR2 SMNVEV (reference sequence). Trimming shortened V by 3 bases and J by 2 bases, and 13 bases separated the two germline ends. The CDR3 spans 15 residues. Flow cytometry had shown expanded CD8+CD57+ cells in the patients chosen for sequencing. Profiles of TCR beta VDJ and CDR3 were generated from a genomic DNA template. Each CDR3 protein gets one entry after TCRdb re-called the reads with MiXCR. Of approximately 150,000 distinct CDR3 sequences listed, around half are singletons.

Source material: sorted CD4+, CD8+, or CD8+CD57+ T cells (not recorded which) from PBMCs. This TCR came from a human donor with aplastic anemia. V and J are TRBV27 and TRBJ2-5; perhaps TRBD2 as D (6 bases). Written as DNA, the CDR3 is TGTGCCAGCAGTTTCCTCGGGACTCTACAAGAGACCCAGTACTTC. Its protein is CASSFLGTLQETQYF.